The 13 T cell receptor beta chains in this list originate from one sample, sequenced in a study of regulatory T cells in long-lasting Graves disease. Arm-PCR with iRepertoire HTBI primers amplified the CDR3 regions for these TCR beta libraries. Using its own MiXCR run on the multiplex PCR reads, TCRdb lists one record per CDR3 protein. Here the sample spans hundreds of thousands of distinct CDR3 sequences, roughly a sixth being singletons. The sample's time point: newly diagnosed GD, antithyroid drugs for less than 3 months. Construction of the TCR library relied on RNA isolated from PBMCs. Material: peripheral blood mononuclear cells (PBMCs), obtained at new diagnosis, from a patient treated with antithyroid drugs. Receptors originate from a female donor with Graves disease.

The table lists this clonotype with a few counts. The genes are TRBV28 and TRBJ2-3; 11 bases are shared with TRBD2. The CDR3 extends over 18 amino acids. From germline, CDR1 is MDHEN and CDR2 SYDVKM. With 7 bases clipped from V and 1 base from J, the junction kept 13 bases outside the gene matches. CDR3: CASTSHLSGRAGTDTQYF. CDR3 nucleotides: TGTGCCAGCACCTCCCACCTTAGCGGGAGGGCTGGCACAGATACGCAGTATTTT.

This clonotype was observed a few times. The rearrangement joins TRBV5-4 to TRBJ2-1; tentative D call: TRBD1 (5 bases). The CDR3 consists of 14 residues. The germline V gene has CDR1 SGHNT and CDR2 YYREEE (reference sequence). With 2 bases removed from V and 4 bases from J, the gap between germline ends came to 10 bases. The CDR3 loop is CASSFQGPYNEQFF. The DNA for the CDR3 is TGTGCCAGCAGCTTCCAGGGCCCTTACAATGAGCAGTTCTTC.

This clonotype was detected ten times or more. The chain carries TRBV28 and TRBJ2-3; D tentatively reads TRBD1 or TRBD2 (5 bases each). CDR3 size: 14 residues. Germline V gene data show CDR1 as MDHEN and CDR2 as SYDVKM. V lost 10 bases and J lost 0, with 14 bases in between. In nucleotides, the CDR3 is TGTGCCATCGCCCGGGACCCTAGCACAGATACGCAGTATTTT. Residues: CAIARDPSTDTQYF.

The chain carries TRBV20-1 and TRBJ2-3; TRBD2 might be the D (5 bases). The CDR3 has 14 residues. CDR1 is DFQATT and CDR2 is SNEGSKA in the germline V gene (reference sequence). V lost 3 bases to trimming and J lost 1 base, with 11 bases between them. The CDR3 spells CSASWHSGTDTQYF. The CDR3 DNA follows: TGCAGTGCTAGTTGGCATAGCGGCACAGATACGCAGTATTTT.

This clonotype was recorded many times. This sequence joins TRBV12-3 or TRBV12-4 and TRBJ1-1; no clear D gene. Trimming took off 5 bases at V and 2 bases at J, with 18 bases between the two ends. The CDR3 spans 16 residues. In DNA, the CDR3 is TGTGCCAGCAGTCTCAGACAACCCGGCCCTAACACTGAAGCTTTCTTT. It translates to CASSLRQPGPNTEAFF.

This clonotype was picked up many times. The chain couples TRBV10-2 to TRBJ1-5, with unresolved D. CDR3 length equals 14 residues. Trimming took 7 bases from V and 1 from J, leaving 11 bases between them. Germline V gene sequence: CDR1 WSHSY, CDR2 SAAADI. The DNA for the CDR3 is TGCGCCAGCACTAGGGAAGCGAGCAATCAGCCCCAGCATTTT. Protein: CASTREASNQPQHF.

V gene TRBV2 combines with J gene TRBJ2-7; the match to TRBD1 covers 8 bases. Trimming at V came to 6 bases and at J to 4 bases, leaving 14 bases not matched to a gene. The CDR3 is made up of 16 amino acids. Germline values: CDR1 SNHLY, CDR2 FYNNEI. The chain's CDR3 is CASSFQGARPIYEQYF. The CDR3 bases are TGTGCCAGCAGCTTTCAGGGGGCGAGGCCCATTTACGAGCAGTACTTC. Looking up the rest from reference TRBV2 and TRBJ2-7 gives the full variable domain: EPEVTQTPSHQVTQMGQEVILRCVPISNHLYFYWYRQILGQKVEFLVSFYNNEISEKSEIFDDQFSVERPDGSNFTLKIRSTKLEDSAMYFCASSFQGARPIYEQYFGPGTRLTVT.

There are a few counts of this clonotype. The rearrangement joins TRBV20-1 to TRBJ2-5; D uncertain. Trimming took 8 bases from V and 1 from J, leaving 11 bases between them. The CDR3 has 12 residues. The V gene's germline CDR1 is DFQATT and CDR2 SNEGSKA (reference sequence). The CDR3, as DNA: TGCAGTCCTCGGTGGGGCCAAGAGACCCAGTACTTC. Its protein is CSPRWGQETQYF.

The chain uses TRBV15 and TRBJ2-3, with D maybe TRBD2 (6 bases). The CDR3 contains 12 residues. Germline CDR1 and CDR2: LNHNV and YYDKDF (reference sequence). Trimming took off 9 bases at V and 4 bases at J, with 11 bases between the two ends. CDR3 protein: CATRGAPDTQYF. As DNA, the CDR3 is TGTGCCACTCGCGGGGCCCCAGATACGCAGTATTTT. Filled out from reference TRBV15 and TRBJ2-3, the complete variable domain reads DAMVIQNPRYQVTQFGKPVTLSCSQTLNHNVMYWYQQKSSQAPKLLFHYYDKDFNNEADTPDNFQSRRPNTSFCFLDIRSPGLGDTAMYLCATRGAPDTQYFGPGTRLTVL.

This clonotype showed up many times. The chain uses TRBV7-3 and TRBJ2-5; TRBD2 might be the D (7 bases). Trimming removed 1 base from V and 0 bases from J, with 12 bases in between. Germline V gene data show CDR1 as SGHTA and CDR2 as FQGTGA. CDR3 size: 16 residues. CDR3 sequence reads: CASSLRGGEYQETQYF. CDR3 DNA sequence: TGTGCCAGCAGCTTAAGAGGGGGGGAGTACCAAGAGACCCAGTACTTC. Based on the CDR3 plus reference TRBV7-3 and TRBJ2-5, the full variable domain is GAGVSQTPSNKVTEKGKYVELRCDPISGHTALYWYRQSLGQGPEFLIYFQGTGAADDSGLPNDRFFAVRPEGSVSTLKIQRTERGDSAVYLCASSLRGGEYQETQYFGPGTRLLVL.

This clonotype was seen ten or more times. The chain is built from TRBV2 and TRBJ2-3; 7 nucleotides line up with TRBD1. CDR1 is SNHLY, CDR2 FYNNEI, per germline. V shed 7 bases and J 1 base; nucleotides not matched to a gene: 5. The CDR3 spans 14 residues. For the CDR3, the DNA is TGTGCCAGCAAGGCTGGACAGGGCACAGATACGCAGTATTTT. Translation gives CASKAGQGTDTQYF. The whole variable domain, filled in from reference TRBV2 and TRBJ2-3, reads EPEVTQTPSHQVTQMGQEVILRCVPISNHLYFYWYRQILGQKVEFLVSFYNNEISEKSEIFDDQFSVERPDGSNFTLKIRSTKLEDSAMYFCASKAGQGTDTQYFGPGTRLTVL.

This clonotype was detected ten times or more. The gene calls are TRBV5-1 and TRBJ2-7; D gene ambiguous. This CDR3 contains 16 residues. Germline V gene sequence: CDR1 SGHRS, CDR2 YFSETQ. V was pared by 0 bases and J by 1 base, with 14 bases between. In DNA form, the CDR3 reads TGCGCCAGCAGCTTGGAGCCCGTTATTGGGTCCTACGAGCAGTACTTC. Translating it yields CASSLEPVIGSYEQYF.

There are many counts of this clonotype. This chain uses TRBV10-2 with TRBJ1-4; TRBD1 matches at 8 bases. The junction had 14 bases not matched to a gene; V was cut back by 7 bases and J by 13 bases. This CDR3 has 14 residues. CDR1 is WSHSY and CDR2 is SAAADI in the germline V gene. CDR3 DNA: TGCGCCAGCACCCTGACAGGGGCCTCGGGGGGACTGTTTTTT. It is translated as CASTLTGASGGLFF.